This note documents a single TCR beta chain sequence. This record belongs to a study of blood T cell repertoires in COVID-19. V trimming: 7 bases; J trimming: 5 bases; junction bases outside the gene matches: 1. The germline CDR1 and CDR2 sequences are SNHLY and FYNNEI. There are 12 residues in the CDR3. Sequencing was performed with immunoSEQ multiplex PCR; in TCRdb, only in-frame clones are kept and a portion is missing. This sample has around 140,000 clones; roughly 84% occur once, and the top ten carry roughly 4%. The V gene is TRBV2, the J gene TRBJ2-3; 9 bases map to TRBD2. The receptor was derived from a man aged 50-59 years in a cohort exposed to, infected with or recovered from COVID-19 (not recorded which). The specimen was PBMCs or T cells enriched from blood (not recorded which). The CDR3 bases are TGTGCCAGCATAGCGGGAGAAGATACGCAGTATTTT. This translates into CASIAGEDTQYF.